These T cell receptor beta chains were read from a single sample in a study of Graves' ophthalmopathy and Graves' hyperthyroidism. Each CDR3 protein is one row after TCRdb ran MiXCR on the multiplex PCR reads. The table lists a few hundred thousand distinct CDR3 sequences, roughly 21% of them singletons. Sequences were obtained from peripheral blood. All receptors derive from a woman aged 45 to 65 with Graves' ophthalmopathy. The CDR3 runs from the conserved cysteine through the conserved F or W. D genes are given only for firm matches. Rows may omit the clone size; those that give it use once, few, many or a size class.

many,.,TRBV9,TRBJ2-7,TGTGCCAGCAGCGTCGGCAGAAGCTCCTACGAGCAGTACTTC,CASSVGRSSYEQYF
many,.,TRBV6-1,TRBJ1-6,TGTGCCAGCGTCGACGGGAATTCACCCCTCCACTTT,CASVDGNSPLHF
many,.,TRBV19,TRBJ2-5,TGTGCCAGTACCAATAGGGCTGGAGAGACCCAGTACTTC,CASTNRAGETQYF
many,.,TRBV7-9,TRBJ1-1,TGTGCCAGCAGCAGGGCCCAGGTCACTGAAGCTTTCTTT,CASSRAQVTEAFF
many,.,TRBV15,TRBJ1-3,TGTGCCACCAGCAGAGATCGGGGGGTTGGAAACACCATATATTTT,CATSRDRGVGNTIYF
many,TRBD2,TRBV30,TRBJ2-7,TGTGCCTGGGGCCTACTCGGACTAGCGGGAAAGCAGTACTTC,CAWGLLGLAGKQYF
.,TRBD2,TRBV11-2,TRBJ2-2,TGTGCCAGCAGCCGGGGGGGATTCGCGACTAACACCGGGGAGCTGTTTTTT,CASSRGGFATNTGELFF
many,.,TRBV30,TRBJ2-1,TGTGCCTGGATCGGAAGGGGGAGCCTCAATGAGCAGTTCTTC,CAWIGRGSLNEQFF
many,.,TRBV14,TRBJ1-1,TGTGCCAGCAGCCAACGCCTCGGGGGACGGGACACTGAAGCTTTCTTT,CASSQRLGGRDTEAFF
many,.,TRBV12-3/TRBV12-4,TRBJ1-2,TGTGCCAGCAGTTTATCTGCTAACTATGGCTACACCTTC,CASSLSANYGYTF
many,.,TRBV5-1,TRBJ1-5,TGCGCCAGCAGCCTGGGGCAGGGCAGTAGCAATCAGCCCCAGCATTTT,CASSLGQGSSNQPQHF
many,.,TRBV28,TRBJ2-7,TGTGCCTGCGGGCTAGCGAGCTCCTACGAGCAGTACTTC,CACGLASSYEQYF
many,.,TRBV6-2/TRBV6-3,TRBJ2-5,TGTGCCAGCAGCACCGGGTCTATTACGGGAGAGACCCAGTACTTC,CASSTGSITGETQYF
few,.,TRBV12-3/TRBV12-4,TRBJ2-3,TGTGCCAGCAGTGACCGCGGGGATGCCACAGATACGCAGTATTTT,CASSDRGDATDTQYF
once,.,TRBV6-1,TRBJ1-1,TGTGCCAGCACCCGGGTTGTGGGGGACACTGAAGCTTCCTTT,CASTRVVGDTEASF
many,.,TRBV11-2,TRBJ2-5,TGTGCCATTCAGCTTATGGGGACCCAGTACTTC,CAIQLMGTQYF
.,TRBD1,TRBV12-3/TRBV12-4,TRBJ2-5,TGTGCCAGCAGTTCCTTGACAGGGATGGAGACCCAGTACTTC,CASSSLTGMETQYF
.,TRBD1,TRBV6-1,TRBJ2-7,TGTGCCAGCAGTGAGGACAGGGGACCCTACGAGCAGTACTTC,CASSEDRGPYEQYF
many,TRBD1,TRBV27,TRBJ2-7,TGTGCCAGCAGTTTAGGGGCCGGACAGGGGGCCAACGAGCAGTACTTC,CASSLGAGQGANEQYF
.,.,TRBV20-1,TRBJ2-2,TGCAGTGCTCTCCTTGGTAGGGAGCTGTTTTTT,CSALLGRELFF
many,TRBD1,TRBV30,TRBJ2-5,TGTGCCTGGACCACAGGGGGCGCCCGGGAGACCCAGTACTTC,CAWTTGGARETQYF
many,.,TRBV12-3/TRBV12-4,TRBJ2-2,TGTGCCAGCAGTCCCGTCCGGGGCGGGGAGCTGTTTTTT,CASSPVRGGELFF
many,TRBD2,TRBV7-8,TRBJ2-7,TGTGCCAGCAGCTTATACCCTCAGCGGGGCACCTACGAGCAGTACTTC,CASSLYPQRGTYEQYF
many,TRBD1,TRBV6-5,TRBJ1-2,TGTGCCAGCATCAGCAGGGCAGGGGGCAACTATGGCTACACCTTC,CASISRAGGNYGYTF
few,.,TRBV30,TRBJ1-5,TGTGCCTGGAGTGAAGGTGTTCGGGGGACCAGCAATCAGCCCCAGCATTTT,CAWSEGVRGTSNQPQHF
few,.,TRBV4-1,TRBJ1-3,TGCGCCAGCAGCCAACCAGCTGGAAACACCATATCTTTT,CASSQPAGNTISF
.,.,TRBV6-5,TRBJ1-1,TGTGCCAGCAGTTTCTCGGGGAACACTGAAGCTTGCTTT,CASSFSGNTEACF